The 3 T cell receptor beta chains listed next were all sequenced from one sample in a study of blood T cell repertoires in COVID-19. The data were produced by immunoSEQ multiplex PCR, yet TCRdb's version contains in-frame clones alone and is incomplete. The sample gives 65,000 to 95,000 clones, approximately 91% of which show up once; roughly 6.6% is in the top ten. The sequenced sample consisted of peripheral blood. The receptors were gathered from a man between 70 and 80 years old with acute or convalescent COVID-19.

The gene calls are TRBV6-5 and TRBJ2-7, with 9 bases lining up with TRBD1. Germline V gene lookup returns CDR1 MNHEY and CDR2 SVGAGI. The CDR3 is 15 residues long. The junction had 9 bases not matched to a gene; V was cut back by 2 bases and J by 7 bases. The CDR3 nucleotides read TGTGCCAGCAGTTACAGCTGGGACAGGGTAAAAGAGCAGTACTTC. This codes for CASSYSWDRVKEQYF.

The chain couples TRBV4-3 to TRBJ2-2; D is unresolved. V lost 1 base and J 4 bases, leaving 4 bases between the germline ends. The CDR3 is 13 residues long. Germline CDR1 is LGHNA and CDR2 is YSLEER. The CDR3 bases are TGCGCCAGCAGCCAAGGAGTCACCGGGGAGCTGTTTTTT. This codes for CASSQGVTGELFF.

The chain carries TRBV5-1 and TRBJ1-1; D call uncertain. This CDR3 has 14 amino acids. Germline CDR1 is SGHRS and CDR2 is YFSETQ. V dropped 3 bases and J dropped 0 bases, with 9 bases sitting between them. CDR3 nucleotide sequence: TGCGCCAGCAGCTCCGAAAGCATGAACACTGAAGCTTTCTTT. Translating gives CASSSESMNTEAFF. The full variable domain, its missing parts supplied by reference TRBV5-1 and TRBJ1-1, is KAGVTQTPRYLIKTRGQQVTLSCSPISGHRSVSWYQQTPGQGLQFLFEYFSETQRNKGNFPGRFSGRQFSNSRSEMNVSTLELGDSALYLCASSSESMNTEAFFGQGTRLTVV.